This T cell receptor beta chain was documented in a study of blood T cell repertoires in COVID-19. Participants came from fewer than 25 US areas, aged about 18 to 90 years. The data were produced by immunoSEQ multiplex PCR, yet TCRdb's version contains in-frame clones alone and is incomplete. In the table there are 250,000 or so clones, 84% of which are singletons. V lost 5 bases and J lost 2; bases outside the gene matches: 7. The CDR3 contains 15 residues. Germline V lookup: CDR1 ENHRY, CDR2 SYGVKD. The material sequenced was PBMCs or T cells enriched from blood (not recorded which). The chain couples TRBV10-3 to TRBJ2-7; TRBD2 matches at 9 bases. The TCR was taken from a man aged 55 to 70 who had recovered from COVID-19. The CDR3 here is CAISKSGGLPYEQYF. The CDR3 nucleotides read TGTGCCATCAGTAAAAGCGGGGGGCTCCCCTACGAGCAGTACTTC.